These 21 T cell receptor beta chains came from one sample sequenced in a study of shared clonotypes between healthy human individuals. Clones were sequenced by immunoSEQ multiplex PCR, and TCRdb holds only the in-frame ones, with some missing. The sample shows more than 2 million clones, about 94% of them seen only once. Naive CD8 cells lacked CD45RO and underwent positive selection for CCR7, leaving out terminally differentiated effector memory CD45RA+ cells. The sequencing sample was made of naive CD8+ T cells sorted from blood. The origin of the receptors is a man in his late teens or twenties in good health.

The CDR3 here is CAINKGGYEQYF. The CDR3 region has the DNA TGTGCCATCAATAAGGGCGGCTACGAGCAGTACTTC. The chain is built from TRBV10-3 and TRBJ2-7; D unclear. The V end was cut by 7 bases, the J end by 3 bases, with 10 bases between. From germline, CDR1 is ENHRY and CDR2 SYGVKD. The CDR3 has 12 residues.

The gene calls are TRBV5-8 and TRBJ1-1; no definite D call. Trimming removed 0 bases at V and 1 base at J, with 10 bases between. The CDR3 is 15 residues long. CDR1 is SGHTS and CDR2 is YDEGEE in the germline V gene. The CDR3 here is CASSLAFGRNTEAFF. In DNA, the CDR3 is TGTGCCAGCAGCTTGGCCTTTGGGAGGAACACTGAAGCTTTCTTT.

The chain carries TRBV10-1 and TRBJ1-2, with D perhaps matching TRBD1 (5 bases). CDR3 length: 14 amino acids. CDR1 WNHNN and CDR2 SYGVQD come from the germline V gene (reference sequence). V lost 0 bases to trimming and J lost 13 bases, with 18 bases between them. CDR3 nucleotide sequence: TGCGCCAGCAGTGAGTCTCGCCAGGGTGCCTTGGGCACCTTC. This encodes CASSESRQGALGTF.

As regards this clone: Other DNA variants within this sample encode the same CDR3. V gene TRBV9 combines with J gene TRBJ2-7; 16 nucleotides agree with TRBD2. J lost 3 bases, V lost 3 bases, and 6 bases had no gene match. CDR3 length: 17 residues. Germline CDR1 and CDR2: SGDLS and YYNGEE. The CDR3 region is CASSAGTSGRAVYEQYF. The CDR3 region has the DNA TGTGCCAGCAGCGCAGGGACTAGCGGGAGGGCCGTCTACGAGCAGTACTTC.

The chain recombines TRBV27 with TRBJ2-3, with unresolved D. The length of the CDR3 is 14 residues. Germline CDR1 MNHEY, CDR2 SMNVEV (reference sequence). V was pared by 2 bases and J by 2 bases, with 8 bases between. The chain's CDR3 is CASSLRELTDTQYF. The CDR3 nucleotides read TGTGCCAGCAGTTTAAGGGAACTCACAGATACGCAGTATTTT.

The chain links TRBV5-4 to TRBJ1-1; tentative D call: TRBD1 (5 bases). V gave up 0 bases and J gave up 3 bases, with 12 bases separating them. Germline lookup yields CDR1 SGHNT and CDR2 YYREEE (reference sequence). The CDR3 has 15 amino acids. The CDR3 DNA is TGTGCCAGCAGCTTGGAATCGGGGGGTCACACTGAAGCTTTCTTT. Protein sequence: CASSLESGGHTEAFF.

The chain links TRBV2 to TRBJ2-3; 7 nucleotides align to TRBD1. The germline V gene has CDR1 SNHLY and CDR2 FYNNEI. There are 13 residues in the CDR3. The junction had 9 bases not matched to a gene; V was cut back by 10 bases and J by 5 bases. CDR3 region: CAIITGEVDTQYF. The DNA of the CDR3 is TGTGCCATAATTACAGGGGAAGTAGATACGCAGTATTTT.

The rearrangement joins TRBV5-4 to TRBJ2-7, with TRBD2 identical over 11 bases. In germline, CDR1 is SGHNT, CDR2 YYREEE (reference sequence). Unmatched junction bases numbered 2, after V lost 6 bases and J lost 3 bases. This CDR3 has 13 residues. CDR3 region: CASTTSGNYEQYF. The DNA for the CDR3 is TGTGCCAGCACGACTAGCGGGAACTACGAGCAGTACTTC.

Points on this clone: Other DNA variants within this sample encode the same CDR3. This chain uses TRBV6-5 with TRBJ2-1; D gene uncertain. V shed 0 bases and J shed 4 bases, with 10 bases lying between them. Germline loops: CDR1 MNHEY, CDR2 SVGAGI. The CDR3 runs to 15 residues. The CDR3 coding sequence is TGTGCCAGCAGTTACTCTCTGGCCGGTTACAATGAGCAGTTCTTC. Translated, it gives CASSYSLAGYNEQFF.

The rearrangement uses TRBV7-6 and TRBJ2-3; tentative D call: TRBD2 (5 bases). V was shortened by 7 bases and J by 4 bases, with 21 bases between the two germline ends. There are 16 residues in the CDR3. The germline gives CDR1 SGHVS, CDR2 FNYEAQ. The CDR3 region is CASTATPAELADTQYF. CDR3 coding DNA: TGTGCCAGCACCGCAACCCCAGCGGAGTTGGCAGATACGCAGTATTTT.

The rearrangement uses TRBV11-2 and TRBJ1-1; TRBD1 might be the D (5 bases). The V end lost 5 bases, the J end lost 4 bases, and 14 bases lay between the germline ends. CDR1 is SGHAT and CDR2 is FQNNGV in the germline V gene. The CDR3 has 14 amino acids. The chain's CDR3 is CASSPGGEGTEAFF. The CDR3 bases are TGTGCCAGCAGCCCGGGGGGGGAGGGCACTGAAGCTTTCTTT. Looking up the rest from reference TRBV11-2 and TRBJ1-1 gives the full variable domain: EAGVAQSPRYKIIEKRQSVAFWCNPISGHATLYWYQQILGQGPKLLIQFQNNGVVDDSQLPKDRFSAERLKGVDSTLKIQPAKLEDSAVYLCASSPGGEGTEAFFGQGTRLTVV.

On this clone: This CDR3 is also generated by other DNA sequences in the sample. CDR3 loop: CASSVGAADTQYF. The CDR3 DNA reads as TGTGCCAGCAGCGTAGGGGCCGCAGATACGCAGTATTTT. The J gene is TRBJ2-3, the V gene TRBV9; no clear D gene. Germline values: CDR1 SGDLS, CDR2 YYNGEE. The CDR3 has 13 residues. Between the trimmed V and J ends, which lost 0 bases and 4 bases, there was a span of 6 bases.

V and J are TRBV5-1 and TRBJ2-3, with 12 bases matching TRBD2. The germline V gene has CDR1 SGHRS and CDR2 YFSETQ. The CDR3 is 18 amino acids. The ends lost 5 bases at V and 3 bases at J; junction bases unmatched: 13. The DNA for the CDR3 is TGCGCCAGCAGGCTAGCGGGAGGGCCAATTGGAGGGACAGATACGCAGTATTTT. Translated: CASRLAGGPIGGTDTQYF.

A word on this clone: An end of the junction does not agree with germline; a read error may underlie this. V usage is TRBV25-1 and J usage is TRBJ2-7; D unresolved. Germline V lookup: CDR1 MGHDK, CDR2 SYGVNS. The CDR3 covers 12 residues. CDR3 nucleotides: TGTGTCAGCAGTGAATACGGGCCCGAGCAGTACTTC. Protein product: CVSSEYGPEQYF.

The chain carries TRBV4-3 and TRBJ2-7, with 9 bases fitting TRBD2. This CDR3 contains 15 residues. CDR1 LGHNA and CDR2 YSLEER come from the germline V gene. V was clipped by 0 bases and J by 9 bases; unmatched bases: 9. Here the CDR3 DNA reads TGCGCCAGCAGCCAAGACCTAGCGGGGCCTTATGGGCAGTACTTC. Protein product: CASSQDLAGPYGQYF.

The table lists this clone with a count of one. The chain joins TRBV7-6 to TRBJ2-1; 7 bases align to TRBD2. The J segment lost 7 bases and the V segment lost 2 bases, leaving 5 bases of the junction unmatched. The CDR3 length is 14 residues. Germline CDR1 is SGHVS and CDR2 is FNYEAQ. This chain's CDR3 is CASSLIAGENEQFF. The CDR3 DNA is TGTGCCAGCAGCTTAATCGCGGGAGAAAATGAGCAGTTCTTC. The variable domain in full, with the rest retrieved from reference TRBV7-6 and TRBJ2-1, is GAGVSQSPRYKVTKRGQDVALRCDPISGHVSLYWYRQALGQGPEFLTYFNYEAQQDKSGLPNDRFSAERPEGSISTLTIQRTEQRDSAMYRCASSLIAGENEQFFGPGTRLTVL.

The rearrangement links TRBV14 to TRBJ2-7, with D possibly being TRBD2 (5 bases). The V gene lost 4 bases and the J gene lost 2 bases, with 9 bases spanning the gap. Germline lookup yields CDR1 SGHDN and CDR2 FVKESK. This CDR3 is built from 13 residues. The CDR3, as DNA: TGTGCCAGCAGCCCGGGATCTGCCTACGAGCAGTACTTC. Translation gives CASSPGSAYEQYF. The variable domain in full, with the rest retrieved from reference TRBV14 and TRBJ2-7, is EAGVTQFPSHSVIEKGQTVTLRCDPISGHDNLYWYRRVMGKEIKFLLHFVKESKQDESGMPNNRFLAERTGGTYSTLKVQPAELEDSGVYFCASSPGSAYEQYFGPGTRLTVT.

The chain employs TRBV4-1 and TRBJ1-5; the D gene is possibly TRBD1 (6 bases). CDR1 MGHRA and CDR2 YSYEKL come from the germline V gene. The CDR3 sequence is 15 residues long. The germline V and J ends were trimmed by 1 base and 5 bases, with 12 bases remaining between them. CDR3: CASSQVGGAYQPQHF. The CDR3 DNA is TGCGCCAGCAGCCAAGTCGGGGGGGCCTATCAGCCCCAGCATTTT.

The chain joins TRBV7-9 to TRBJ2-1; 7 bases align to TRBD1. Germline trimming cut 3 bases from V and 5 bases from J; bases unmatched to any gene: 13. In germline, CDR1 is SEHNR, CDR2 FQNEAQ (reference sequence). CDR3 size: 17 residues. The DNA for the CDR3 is TGTGCCAGCAGCTTTCAAATTAGACAGGGTGTCCACAATGAGCAGTTCTTC. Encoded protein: CASSFQIRQGVHNEQFF.

The DNA of the CDR3 is TGTGCCACACAAATCACCCTTCCAGATACGCAGTATTTT. Protein sequence: CATQITLPDTQYF. The V call is TRBV28, the J call TRBJ2-3; D is unresolved. The CDR3 is made up of 13 amino acids. In germline, CDR1 is MDHEN, CDR2 SYDVKM. V was clipped by 10 bases and J by 4 bases, with 15 bases between them.

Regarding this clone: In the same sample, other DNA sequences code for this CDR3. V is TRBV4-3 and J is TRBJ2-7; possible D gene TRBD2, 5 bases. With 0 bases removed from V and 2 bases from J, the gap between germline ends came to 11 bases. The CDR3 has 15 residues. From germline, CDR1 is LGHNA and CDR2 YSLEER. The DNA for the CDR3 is TGCGCCAGCAGCCAAGACCGGGGTCTTCCCTACGAGCAGTACTTC. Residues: CASSQDRGLPYEQYF.